Listed here is a single T cell receptor beta chain. Its antigen is currently unknown. Noted time point: week 35, safety follow-up. Vaccination used 300 ug of mutant IDH1 20-mer peptide per dose, with topical imiquimod. This entry is derived from a study of a mutant IDH1 vaccine in newly diagnosed glioma. Background on the study: Treated patients, approximately 60% male and about 38% female, averaged about 42 years of age. At week 47 came visit V13, while visit V12 had come at week 35. Radiotherapy, temozolomide, or both had been given previously, and both were given to most. Study outcomes and limitations: Induction of immune responses by the vaccine occurred in about 95% of patients.

Assay: immunoSEQ multiplex PCR; the TCRdb copy retains only in-frame clones and omits some. The table lists 25,000 to 40,000 clones, around 79% of them singletons. Germline assignment: CDR1 MNHNS and CDR2 SASEGT. This CDR3 contains 15 residues. Trimming cost V 3 bases and J 4 bases, with 15 bases left between them. The chain uses TRBV6-1 and TRBJ1-2; D is unresolved. This receptor was obtained from a woman aged 25 to 45 with glioma. Some clones in this sample may be carry-over from other donors' samples. The sample consisted of PBMCs, taken from a glioma patient whose treatment included an IDH1 peptide vaccine. The CDR3 DNA sequence: TGTGCCAGCAGTGAGGGAGTGAGGGAAGGCTATGGCTACACCTTC. This gives the protein CASSEGVREGYGYTF.